This entry is about one TCR beta chain. Its antigen is as yet unknown. Within the sample, other DNA sequences also encode this same CDR3. These data come from a study of vaccination effects on CD4 cells after COVID-19. About the research overall: Vaccine administered to participants consisted of two doses of either BNT162b2 or mRNA-1273. Study-level results: Pronounced clonal contraction occurred in clones induced by infection and by vaccine late after vaccination.

Before sequencing, viral peptide pools were used by the ViraFEST assay to expand antigen-specific CD4+ T cells. Following 10 days of culture, CD4+ T cells were isolated. Vaccine recipients lacked prior SARS-CoV-2 infection and had negative nucleocapsid antibodies. Half-medium changes using IL-2 medium occurred on days 3 and 7. Here immunoSEQ multiplex PCR was the method, and the copy in TCRdb shows in-frame clones only, minus some. The data hold 41,000 or so clones, with roughly two thirds observed a single time. This specimen consisted of CD4+ T cells from PBMCs cultured with HCoV-OC43 spike peptides, obtained before COVID-19 vaccination. Specified subset: HCoV-OC43 spike overlapping peptide pool stimulation. The clonotype originates from a human donor who received a COVID-19 vaccine.

Here the CDR3 DNA reads TGCAGCGGGGGTACTAATGAAAAACTGTTTTTT. It is translated as CSGGTNEKLFF. This chain joins TRBV29-1 and TRBJ1-4; D remains unclear. The CDR3 runs 11 residues. Germline CDR1 reads SQVTM; CDR2 reads ANQGSEA. Trimming left V 7 bases short and J 2 bases short, with 5 bases between.